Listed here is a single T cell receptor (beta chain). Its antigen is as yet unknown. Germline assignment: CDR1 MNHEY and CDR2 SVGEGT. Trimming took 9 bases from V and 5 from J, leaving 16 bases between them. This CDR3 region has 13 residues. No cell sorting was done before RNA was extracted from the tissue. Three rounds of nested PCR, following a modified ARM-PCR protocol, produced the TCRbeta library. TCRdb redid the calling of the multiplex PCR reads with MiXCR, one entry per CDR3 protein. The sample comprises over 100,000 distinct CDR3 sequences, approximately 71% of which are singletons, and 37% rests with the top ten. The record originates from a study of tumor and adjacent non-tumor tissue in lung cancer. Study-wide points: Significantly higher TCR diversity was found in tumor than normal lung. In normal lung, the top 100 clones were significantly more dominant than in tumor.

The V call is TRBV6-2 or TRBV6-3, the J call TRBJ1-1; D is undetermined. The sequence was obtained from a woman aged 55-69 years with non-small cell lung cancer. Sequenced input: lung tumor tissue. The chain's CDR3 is CARSYMGSTEAFF. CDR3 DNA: TGTGCCAGAAGCTACATGGGGTCAACTGAAGCTTTCTTT.